Described below is a single T cell receptor (beta chain) sequence and its context. V gave up 5 bases and J gave up 6 bases, with 10 bases separating them. CDR1 is MDHEN, CDR2 SYDVKM, per germline. CDR3 length: 13 residues. The record originates from a study of shared T cell receptors in the human thymus. TCRdb keeps only in-frame clones here, not all; method: immunoSEQ multiplex PCR. The data show 640,000 or so clones, around 87% seen once. This sample also belongs to another study, concerning human thymus T cells. As that study records: Thymic tissue was derived from resections collected during corrective heart surgery.

Sequencing was performed on thymocytes. This receptor was obtained from a boy younger than two with a congenital heart defect. This chain links TRBV28 with TRBJ1-4; D unresolved. CDR3 amino acids: CASSEDTYEKLFF. The CDR3 coding sequence is TGTGCCAGCAGTGAAGACACCTATGAAAAACTGTTTTTT.